The T cell receptor beta chain described here comes from a study of cytomegalovirus exposure and HLA in healthy donors. V was clipped by 4 bases and J by 10 bases, with 14 bases between them. Germline V gene sequence: CDR1 SGHAT, CDR2 FQNNGV. The CDR3 totals 13 residues. The PCR made use of 60 Vbeta and 13 Jbeta primers. The repertoire was sequenced with immunoSEQ multiplex PCR; TCRdb's copy has only in-frame clones and lacks some. The sample shows approximately 160,000 clones, around 79% of them seen only once. The sequence was collected from a man in his thirties or forties in good health and CMV-seropositive. Source material: PBMCs. This chain uses TRBV11-2 with TRBJ2-1; tentative D call: TRBD2 (6 bases). CDR3 protein: CASSSAEAGEQFF. In DNA, the CDR3 is TGTGCCAGCAGCTCCGCCGAGGCGGGGGAGCAGTTCTTC.